The clone carrying this T cell receptor beta chain was detected ten times or more. From the 5' RACE reads, TCRdb called clonotypes with MiXCR, one entry per CDR3 protein. The sample contains some 66,000 distinct CDR3 sequences, less than 5.5% of which appear only once. This sample was included in a study of neurological immune-mediated disorders. Losses at the gene ends were 1 base for V and 2 bases for J; bases not matched to a gene: 7. Germline lookup yields CDR1 SGHRS and CDR2 YFSETQ. The CDR3 consists of 16 residues. The sample taken for sequencing was PBMCs. The clonotype was recovered from a man younger than 45 with multiple sclerosis. This sequence joins TRBV5-1 and TRBJ2-5, with 8 bases fitting TRBD2. The CDR3 is CASSLTGGRLQETQYF. CDR3 DNA: TGCGCCAGCAGCTTGACGGGGGGGCGTCTACAAGAGACCCAGTACTTC.